Listed below are T cell receptor beta chains from one sample, sequenced in a study of human T cells and chemical hapten exposure. TCRdb independently ran MiXCR on the RACE reads; one entry per CDR3 protein. The repertoire has about 84,000 distinct CDR3 sequences, about 10% of them found once; the top ten carry approximately 5%. Here the sequenced sample was whole blood, taken in connection with sensitization to the hapten diphenylcyclopropenone (DPC). Receptors originate from a woman between 50 and 59 years old with alopecia areata. Some clones in this sample may be carry-over from other donors' samples. Both conserved end residues are part of each CDR3. The D gene is left open where the match is weak. A clone size is listed for some rows: how often the clone was seen (once, few, many), or a class if it is expanded.

CDR3 DNA: TGTGCCAGCAGCGTAGGGGGCGCAGGGAGCTCCTACGAGCAGTACTTC
CDR3 protein: CASSVGGAGSSYEQYF
clone size: .
J gene: TRBJ2-7
V gene: TRBV9
D gene: .

CDR3 DNA: TGTGCCAGCAGTGGGGACGGTGGAGATACGCAGTATTTT
CDR3 protein: CASSGDGGDTQYF
clone size: .
J gene: TRBJ2-3
V gene: TRBV2
D gene: .

CDR3 DNA: TGTGCCAGCAGTTTAGGACTAGCGGGAGTGCTGACGCAGTATTTT
CDR3 protein: CASSLGLAGVLTQYF
clone size: many
J gene: TRBJ2-3
V gene: TRBV12-3/TRBV12-4
D gene: TRBD2

CDR3 DNA: TGTGCCAGCAGTCCCGGGACAGGGGGGGATGCGAATCCTAGTTCACCCCTCCACTTT
CDR3 protein: CASSPGTGGDANPSSPLHF
clone size: .
J gene: TRBJ1-6
V gene: TRBV6-6
D gene: TRBD1

CDR3 DNA: TGTGCCAGCTCACCATACGGCTCTGGAAACACCATATATTTT
CDR3 protein: CASSPYGSGNTIYF
clone size: many
J gene: TRBJ1-3
V gene: TRBV18
D gene: .

CDR3 DNA: TGCGCCAGCAGCCAGGGACGACAGGGGGCCTATGGCTACACCTTC
CDR3 protein: CASSQGRQGAYGYTF
clone size: .
J gene: TRBJ1-2
V gene: TRBV4-1
D gene: TRBD1

CDR3 DNA: TGCGCCAGCAGCCGAGGGGGAAGGGACAATGAGCAGTTCTTC
CDR3 protein: CASSRGGRDNEQFF
clone size: many
J gene: TRBJ2-1
V gene: TRBV4-1
D gene: .

CDR3 DNA: TGCGCCAGCAGCTTGATTGGTTTAGGGGGGCGCCGTGAGACCCAGTACTTC
CDR3 protein: CASSLIGLGGRRETQYF
clone size: few
J gene: TRBJ2-5
V gene: TRBV5-1
D gene: .

CDR3 DNA: TGTGCCAGCAGTTACACCCGGGGCACAGATACGCAGTATTTT
CDR3 protein: CASSYTRGTDTQYF
clone size: .
J gene: TRBJ2-3
V gene: TRBV6-5
D gene: .

CDR3 DNA: TGTGCCAGCAGCTTAGCCCTAGCGGGAGACCGGACCCAGTACTTC
CDR3 protein: CASSLALAGDRTQYF
clone size: .
J gene: TRBJ2-5
V gene: TRBV11-2
D gene: TRBD2

CDR3 DNA: TGTGCCAGCAGTACACCCGAGACAGGGGGCTCCGGTTTTTACAATGAGCAGTTCTTC
CDR3 protein: CASSTPETGGSGFYNEQFF
clone size: few
J gene: TRBJ2-1
V gene: TRBV7-2
D gene: TRBD1

CDR3 DNA: TGCGCCAGCAGCCAAGATAGAGGCGGAGGAGATACGCAGTATTTT
CDR3 protein: CASSQDRGGGDTQYF
clone size: .
J gene: TRBJ2-3
V gene: TRBV4-3
D gene: .

CDR3 DNA: TGTGCCAGCAGCCAGGGGCGCGCGTATGGCTACACCTTC
CDR3 protein: CASSQGRAYGYTF
clone size: many
J gene: TRBJ1-2
V gene: TRBV3-1
D gene: .

CDR3 DNA: TGTGCCTGGAGGCCCCCGGGACAGGGGTATGGCTACACCTTC
CDR3 protein: CAWRPPGQGYGYTF
clone size: .
J gene: TRBJ1-2
V gene: TRBV30
D gene: TRBD1

CDR3 DNA: TGTGCCAGCAGTGGGGGAGGGGTCGGAAATTCACCCCTCCACTTT
CDR3 protein: CASSGGGVGNSPLHF
clone size: many
J gene: TRBJ1-6
V gene: TRBV6-1
D gene: .

CDR3 DNA: TGTGCCAGCAGCCAAGTACAAGATACGCAGTATTTT
CDR3 protein: CASSQVQDTQYF
clone size: .
J gene: TRBJ2-3
V gene: TRBV3-1
D gene: .

CDR3 DNA: TGTGCCACCAGCAGAGGTCTAGCGGGAGGGCGCGATGAGCAGTTCTTC
CDR3 protein: CATSRGLAGGRDEQFF
clone size: many
J gene: TRBJ2-1
V gene: TRBV15
D gene: TRBD2

CDR3 DNA: TGCGCCAGCAGCCATGCTAACAGGGGCGCCCACACTGAAGCTTTCTTT
CDR3 protein: CASSHANRGAHTEAFF
clone size: many
J gene: TRBJ1-1
V gene: TRBV4-1
D gene: TRBD1

CDR3 DNA: TGTGCCAGCAGGAAGATGACAGGCGGCACTGAAGCTTTCTTT
CDR3 protein: CASRKMTGGTEAFF
clone size: few
J gene: TRBJ1-1
V gene: TRBV27
D gene: .

CDR3 DNA: TGTGCCAGCTCACCAGGAGGTGGGACAGGCACAGATACGCAGTATTTT
CDR3 protein: CASSPGGGTGTDTQYF
clone size: many
J gene: TRBJ2-3
V gene: TRBV18
D gene: TRBD1

CDR3 DNA: TGCAGTGCTAGAGATCGGGACCACTACAATGAGCAGTTCTTC
CDR3 protein: CSARDRDHYNEQFF
clone size: many
J gene: TRBJ2-1
V gene: TRBV20-1
D gene: .

CDR3 DNA: TGTGCCAGTAGACTTGTGGACAGGGACGACATTCAGTACTTC
CDR3 protein: CASRLVDRDDIQYF
clone size: many
J gene: TRBJ2-4
V gene: TRBV28
D gene: TRBD1

CDR3 DNA: TGTGCCAGTAGTACCGACCACGACACGGGGACGAACAATGAGCAGTTCTTC
CDR3 protein: CASSTDHDTGTNNEQFF
clone size: few
J gene: TRBJ2-1
V gene: TRBV19
D gene: .

CDR3 DNA: TGTGCCAGCTCACGCTCCCCGGGTCAAGTCGGTGAAAAACTGTTTTTT
CDR3 protein: CASSRSPGQVGEKLFF
clone size: .
J gene: TRBJ1-4
V gene: TRBV18
D gene: .

CDR3 DNA: TGTGCCAGCAGCCAAGTTGAGATGATGACCCAGTACTTC
CDR3 protein: CASSQVEMMTQYF
clone size: many
J gene: TRBJ2-5
V gene: TRBV3-1
D gene: .

CDR3 DNA: TGCAGTGCTAGAGATGGCGAAGGACTAGTCTTTGAGCAGTTCTTC
CDR3 protein: CSARDGEGLVFEQFF
clone size: many
J gene: TRBJ2-1
V gene: TRBV20-1
D gene: TRBD2

CDR3 DNA: TGTGCCAGCAAAGGGGGGAGCTCCTACAATGAGCAGTTCTTC
CDR3 protein: CASKGGSSYNEQFF
clone size: many
J gene: TRBJ2-1
V gene: TRBV2
D gene: .

CDR3 DNA: TGCAGCGTTGCTCCCGAGTCCAAAAACATTCAGTACTTC
CDR3 protein: CSVAPESKNIQYF
clone size: many
J gene: TRBJ2-4
V gene: TRBV29-1
D gene: .

CDR3 DNA: TGTGCCAGCAGCCTAAGACGGGAAGGTGAGCAGTTCTTC
CDR3 protein: CASSLRREGEQFF
clone size: .
J gene: TRBJ2-1
V gene: TRBV3-1
D gene: .

CDR3 DNA: TGTGCCAGCAGCCAGGTTGGTCCAGATACGCAGTATTTT
CDR3 protein: CASSQVGPDTQYF
clone size: few
J gene: TRBJ2-3
V gene: TRBV4-2
D gene: .

CDR3 DNA: TGTGCCAGCAGCTTAGCGGGCAGTAAAAACATTCAGTACTTC
CDR3 protein: CASSLAGSKNIQYF
clone size: many
J gene: TRBJ2-4
V gene: TRBV7-9
D gene: .

CDR3 DNA: TGTGCCAGCAGCCAAGAGGTCCAAGAAGCTTTCTTT
CDR3 protein: CASSQEVQEAFF
clone size: .
J gene: TRBJ1-1
V gene: TRBV3-1
D gene: .

CDR3 DNA: TGTGCCAGCAGCTTAGATTTGTACGGATCCGAGCAGTACTTC
CDR3 protein: CASSLDLYGSEQYF
clone size: .
J gene: TRBJ2-7
V gene: TRBV11-2
D gene: .

CDR3 DNA: TGTGCCAGCAGTCTCGGGCGTTTTGAGACCCAGTACTTC
CDR3 protein: CASSLGRFETQYF
clone size: .
J gene: TRBJ2-5
V gene: TRBV27
D gene: .

CDR3 DNA: TGTGCCAGCAGGCCGGGGGCGGGCGACTATGGCTACACCTTC
CDR3 protein: CASRPGAGDYGYTF
clone size: many
J gene: TRBJ1-2
V gene: TRBV7-2
D gene: .

CDR3 DNA: TGTGCCAGCAGTTCCCCACAGGGGGCGCGAGGTGAGCAGTTCTTC
CDR3 protein: CASSSPQGARGEQFF
clone size: few
J gene: TRBJ2-1
V gene: TRBV27
D gene: TRBD1

CDR3 DNA: TGTGCCACCAGTGGCCCCGGGGAGCAGTTTTTT
CDR3 protein: CATSGPGEQFF
clone size: .
J gene: TRBJ2-2
V gene: TRBV24-1
D gene: .

CDR3 DNA: TGCAGTGCCGGAACTAATGAAAAACTGTTTTTT
CDR3 protein: CSAGTNEKLFF
clone size: many
J gene: TRBJ1-4
V gene: TRBV20-1
D gene: .

CDR3 DNA: TGCAGTGCCCACCAAACTAGCGGGATTCTCAATGAGCAGTTCTTC
CDR3 protein: CSAHQTSGILNEQFF
clone size: many
J gene: TRBJ2-1
V gene: TRBV20-1
D gene: TRBD2

CDR3 DNA: TGTGCCAGCAGCCCCTTCGGCGGACATCTAGTCCCGGAGAACACTGAAGCTTTCTTT
CDR3 protein: CASSPFGGHLVPENTEAFF
clone size: few
J gene: TRBJ1-1
V gene: TRBV6-5
D gene: .

CDR3 DNA: TGTGCCAGCAGCTTGGGACAGGGGCAAAACACTGAAGCTTTCTTT
CDR3 protein: CASSLGQGQNTEAFF
clone size: few
J gene: TRBJ1-1
V gene: TRBV7-7
D gene: TRBD1

CDR3 DNA: TGTGCCAGCCGAGGGACTAGCGGGAGACAAAGCTCCTACAATGAGCAGTTCTTC
CDR3 protein: CASRGTSGRQSSYNEQFF
clone size: many
J gene: TRBJ2-1
V gene: TRBV2
D gene: TRBD2